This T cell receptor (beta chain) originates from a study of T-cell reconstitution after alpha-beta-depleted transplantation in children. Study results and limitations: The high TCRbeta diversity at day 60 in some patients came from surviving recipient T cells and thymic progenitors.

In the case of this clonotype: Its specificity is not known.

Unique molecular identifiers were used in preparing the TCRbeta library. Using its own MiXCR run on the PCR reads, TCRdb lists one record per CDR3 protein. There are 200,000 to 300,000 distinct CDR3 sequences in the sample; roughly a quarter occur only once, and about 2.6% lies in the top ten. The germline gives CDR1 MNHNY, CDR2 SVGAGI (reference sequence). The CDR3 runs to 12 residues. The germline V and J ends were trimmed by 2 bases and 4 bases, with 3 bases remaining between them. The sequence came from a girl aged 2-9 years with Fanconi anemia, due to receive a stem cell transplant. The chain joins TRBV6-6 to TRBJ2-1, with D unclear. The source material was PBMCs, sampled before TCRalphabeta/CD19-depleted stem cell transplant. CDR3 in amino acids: CASSYGYNEQFF. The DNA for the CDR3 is TGTGCCAGCAGTTACGGATACAATGAGCAGTTCTTC.